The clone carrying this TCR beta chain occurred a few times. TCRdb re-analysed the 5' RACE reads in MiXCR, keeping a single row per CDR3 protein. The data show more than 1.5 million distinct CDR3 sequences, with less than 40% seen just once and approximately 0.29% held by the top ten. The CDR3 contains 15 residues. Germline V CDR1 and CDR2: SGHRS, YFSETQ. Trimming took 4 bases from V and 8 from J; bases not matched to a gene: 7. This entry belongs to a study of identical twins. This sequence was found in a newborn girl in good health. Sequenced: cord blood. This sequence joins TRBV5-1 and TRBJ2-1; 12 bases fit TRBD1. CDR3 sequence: CASSTTGTGGDEQFF. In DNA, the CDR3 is TGCGCCAGCAGCACCACCGGGACAGGGGGCGATGAGCAGTTCTTC.